This record looks at one T cell receptor (beta chain) sequence and its context. Its target is not known. A read error may produce the germline difference seen at one junction end. Libraries for naive CD8 T cells, which were made from roughly 21,000 to 960,000 sorted cells, drew on 10%, 30% or 50% of the RNA. Sorting captured naive CD8 T cells as CD8+CD4-CCR7+CD45RA+. The data derive from a study of molecular identifiers for immune sequencing clone quantification. Preparation of the bulk TCR libraries relied on previously described methods and listed TCR primers. TCRdb called the PCR reads again in MiXCR, with one record for every CDR3 protein. The sample holds approximately 100,000 distinct CDR3 sequences, around a third seen once. Study findings and constraints: Under 1% of molecules in naive cells, but over 98% of effector molecules, belonged to clones above 20 RNA copies.

The CDR3 runs to 14 residues. Germline V gives CDR1 SGHNT, CDR2 YYREEE (reference sequence). The J gene is TRBJ2-7, the V gene TRBV5-4, with 8 bases that match TRBD1. This clonotype originated in a human donor in good health. Some libraries in this study had Jurkat cell RNA spiked in. Sample: naive CD8+ T cells from blood, with Jurkat cell RNA spiked in. This sample's subset: FACS-sorted CD8+CD4-CCR7+CD45RA+ naive T cells. The CDR3 bases are TGTGCCAGCGGCTTGGGGACAGGAGACTACGAGCAGTACTTC. It specifies CASGLGTGDYEQYF.